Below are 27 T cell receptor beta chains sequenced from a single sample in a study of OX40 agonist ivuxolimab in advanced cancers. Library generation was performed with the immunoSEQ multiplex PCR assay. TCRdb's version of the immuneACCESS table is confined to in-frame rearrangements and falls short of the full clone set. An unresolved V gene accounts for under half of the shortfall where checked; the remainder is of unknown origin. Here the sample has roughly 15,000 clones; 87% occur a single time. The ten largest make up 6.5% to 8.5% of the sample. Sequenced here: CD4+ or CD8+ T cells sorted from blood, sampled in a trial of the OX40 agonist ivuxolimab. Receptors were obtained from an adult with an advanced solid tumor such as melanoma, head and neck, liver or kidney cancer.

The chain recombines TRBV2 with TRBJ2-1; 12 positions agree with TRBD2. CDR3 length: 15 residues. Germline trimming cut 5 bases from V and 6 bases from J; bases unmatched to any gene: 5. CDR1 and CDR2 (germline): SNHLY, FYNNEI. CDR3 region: CASSLLAGGGNEQFF. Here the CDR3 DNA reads TGTGCCAGCAGTCTACTAGCGGGGGGTGGCAATGAGCAGTTCTTC.

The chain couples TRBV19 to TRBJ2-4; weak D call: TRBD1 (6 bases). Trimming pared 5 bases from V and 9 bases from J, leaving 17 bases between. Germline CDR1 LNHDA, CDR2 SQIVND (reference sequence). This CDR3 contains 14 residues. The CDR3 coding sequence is TGTGCCAGTAGTCCTGGACAGATCTGGGGCATTCAGTACTTC. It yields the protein CASSPGQIWGIQYF.

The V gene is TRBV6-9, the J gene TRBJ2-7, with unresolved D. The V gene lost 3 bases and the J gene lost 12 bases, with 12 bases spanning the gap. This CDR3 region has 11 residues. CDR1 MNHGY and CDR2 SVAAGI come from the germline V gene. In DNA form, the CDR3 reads TGTGCCAGCAGTTACGGGCAGGAGTGGTACTTC. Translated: CASSYGQEWYF.

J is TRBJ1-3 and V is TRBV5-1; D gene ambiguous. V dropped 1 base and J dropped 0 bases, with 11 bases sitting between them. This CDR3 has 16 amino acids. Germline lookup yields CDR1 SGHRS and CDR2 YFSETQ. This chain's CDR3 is CASSLNGKSSGNTIYF. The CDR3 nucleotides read TGCGCCAGCAGCTTGAATGGGAAGAGCTCTGGAAACACCATATATTTT.

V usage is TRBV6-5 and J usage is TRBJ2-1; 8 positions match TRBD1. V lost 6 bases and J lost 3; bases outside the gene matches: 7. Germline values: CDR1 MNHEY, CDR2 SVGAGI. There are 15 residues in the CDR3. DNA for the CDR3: TGTGCCAGCAGAGACAGGGGAGTAGTCTACAATGAGCAGTTCTTC. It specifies CASRDRGVVYNEQFF.

The CDR3 nucleotides read TGTGCCAGCGCCGGGACTAGCGGGGACGCGAACACCGGGGAGCTGTTTTTT. It is translated as CASAGTSGDANTGELFF. This chain connects TRBV25-1 to TRBJ2-2; 13 bases align to TRBD2. V shed 8 bases and J 0 bases; nucleotides not matched to a gene: 6. This CDR3 is 17 amino acids long. CDR1 MGHDK and CDR2 SYGVNS come from the germline V gene.

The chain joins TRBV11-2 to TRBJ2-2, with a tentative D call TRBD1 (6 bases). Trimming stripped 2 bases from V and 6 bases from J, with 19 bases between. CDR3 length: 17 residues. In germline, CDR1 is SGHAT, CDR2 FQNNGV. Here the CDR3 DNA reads TGTGCCAGCAGCTTAAGTCACGGGGCAGGGGATGCCGGGGAGCTGTTTTTT. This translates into CASSLSHGAGDAGELFF. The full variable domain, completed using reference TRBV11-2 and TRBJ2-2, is EAGVAQSPRYKIIEKRQSVAFWCNPISGHATLYWYQQILGQGPKLLIQFQNNGVVDDSQLPKDRFSAERLKGVDSTLKIQPAKLEDSAVYLCASSLSHGAGDAGELFFGEGSRLTVL.

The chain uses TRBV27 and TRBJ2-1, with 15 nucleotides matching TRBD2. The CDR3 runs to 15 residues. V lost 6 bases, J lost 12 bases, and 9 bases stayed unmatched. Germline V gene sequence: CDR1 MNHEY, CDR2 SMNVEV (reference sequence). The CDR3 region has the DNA TGTGCCAGCAGCCGGACTAGCGGGGGGGCCTCGGGGCAGTTCTTC. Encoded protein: CASSRTSGGASGQFF.

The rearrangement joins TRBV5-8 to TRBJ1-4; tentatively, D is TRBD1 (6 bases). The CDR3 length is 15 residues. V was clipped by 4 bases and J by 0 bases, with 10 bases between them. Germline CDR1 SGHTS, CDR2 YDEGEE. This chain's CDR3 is CASSLGHSTNEKLFF. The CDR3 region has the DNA TGTGCCAGCAGCCTGGGACACTCAACTAATGAAAAACTGTTTTTT.

The CDR3 loop is CASGLESYGYTF. CDR3 bases: TGTGCTAGTGGTTTGGAGAGCTATGGCTACACCTTC. The chain links TRBV12-5 to TRBJ1-2; D is ambiguous. The CDR3 runs 12 residues. V lost 1 base and J 4 bases, leaving 4 bases between the germline ends. The germline CDR1 and CDR2 sequences are LGHNT and FRNRAP.

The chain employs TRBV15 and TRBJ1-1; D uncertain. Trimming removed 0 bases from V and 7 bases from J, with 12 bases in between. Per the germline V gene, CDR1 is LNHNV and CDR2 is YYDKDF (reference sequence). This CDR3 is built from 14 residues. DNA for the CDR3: TGTGCCACCAGCAGAGATGGCGGCAGTGGTGAAGCTTTCTTT. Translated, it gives CATSRDGGSGEAFF.

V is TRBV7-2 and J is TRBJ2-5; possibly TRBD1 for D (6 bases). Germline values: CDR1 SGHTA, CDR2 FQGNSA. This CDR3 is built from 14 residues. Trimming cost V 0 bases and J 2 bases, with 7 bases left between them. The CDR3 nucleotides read TGTGCCAGCAGCTTAGCGAGGGGGCAAGAGACCCAGTACTTC. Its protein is CASSLARGQETQYF.

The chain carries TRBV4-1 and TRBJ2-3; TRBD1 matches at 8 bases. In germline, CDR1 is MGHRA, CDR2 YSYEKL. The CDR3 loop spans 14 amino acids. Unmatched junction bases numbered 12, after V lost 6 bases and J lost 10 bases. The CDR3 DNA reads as TGCGCCAGCAGGAGCCAGGTGACAGGGGATGCGCAGTATTTT. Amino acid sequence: CASRSQVTGDAQYF.

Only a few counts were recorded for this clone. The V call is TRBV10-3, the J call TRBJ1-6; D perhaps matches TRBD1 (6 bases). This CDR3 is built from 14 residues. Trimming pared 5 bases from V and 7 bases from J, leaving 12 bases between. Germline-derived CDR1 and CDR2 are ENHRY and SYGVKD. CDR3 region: CAISSDSRNSPLHF. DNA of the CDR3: TGTGCCATCAGTTCGGACAGCAGAAATTCACCCCTCCACTTT.

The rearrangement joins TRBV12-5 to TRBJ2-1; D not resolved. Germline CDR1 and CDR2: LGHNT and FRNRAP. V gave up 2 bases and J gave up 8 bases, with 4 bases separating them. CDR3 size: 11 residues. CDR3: CASGLFYEQFF. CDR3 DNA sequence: TGTGCTAGTGGTTTGTTTTATGAGCAGTTCTTC.

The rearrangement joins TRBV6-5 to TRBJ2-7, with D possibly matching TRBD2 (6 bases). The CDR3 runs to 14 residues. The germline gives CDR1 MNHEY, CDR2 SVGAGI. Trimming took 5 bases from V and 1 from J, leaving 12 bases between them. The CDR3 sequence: CASSARLDSYEQYF. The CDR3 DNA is TGTGCCAGCAGTGCGCGACTAGATTCCTACGAGCAGTACTTC.

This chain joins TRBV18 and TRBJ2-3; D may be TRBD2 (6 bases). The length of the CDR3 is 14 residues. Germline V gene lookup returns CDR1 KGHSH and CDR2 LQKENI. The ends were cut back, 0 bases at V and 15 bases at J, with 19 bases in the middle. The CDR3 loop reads CASSPPLSGTLRYF. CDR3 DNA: TGTGCCAGCTCACCACCTCTTTCCGGGACTCTCCGTTATTTT.

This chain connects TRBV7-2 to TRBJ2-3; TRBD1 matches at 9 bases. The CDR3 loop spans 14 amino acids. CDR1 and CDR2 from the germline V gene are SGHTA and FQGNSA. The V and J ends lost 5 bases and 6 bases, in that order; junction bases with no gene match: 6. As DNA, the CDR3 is TGTGCCAGCAGCCGAACAGGGGGCGCCGATACGCAGTATTTT. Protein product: CASSRTGGADTQYF.

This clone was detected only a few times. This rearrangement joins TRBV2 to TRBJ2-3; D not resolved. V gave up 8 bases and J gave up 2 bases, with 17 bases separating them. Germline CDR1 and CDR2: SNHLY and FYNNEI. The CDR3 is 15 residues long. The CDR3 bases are TGTGCCAGCGGGAATGGTGGATGGTCCACAGATACGCAGTATTTT. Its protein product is CASGNGGWSTDTQYF.

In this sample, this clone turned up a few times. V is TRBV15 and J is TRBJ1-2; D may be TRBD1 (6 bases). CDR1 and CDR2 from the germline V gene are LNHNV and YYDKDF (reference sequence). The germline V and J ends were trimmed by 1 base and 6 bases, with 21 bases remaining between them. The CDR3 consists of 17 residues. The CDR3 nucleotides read TGTGCCACCAGCAGAGGGAGGGCGACAGGCTCCCGGGATGGCTACACCTTC. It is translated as CATSRGRATGSRDGYTF.

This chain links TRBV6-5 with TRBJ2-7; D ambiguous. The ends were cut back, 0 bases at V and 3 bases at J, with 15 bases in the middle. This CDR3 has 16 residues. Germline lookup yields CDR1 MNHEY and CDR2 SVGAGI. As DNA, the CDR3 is TGTGCCAGCAGTTACTCGACAATGAATAACCGCTACGAGCAGTACTTC. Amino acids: CASSYSTMNNRYEQYF.

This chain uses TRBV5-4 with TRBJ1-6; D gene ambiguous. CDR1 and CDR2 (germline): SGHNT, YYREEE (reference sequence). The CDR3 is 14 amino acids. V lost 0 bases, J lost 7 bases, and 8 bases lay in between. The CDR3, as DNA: TGTGCCAGCAGCTTGGAGGGTGGGAATTCACCCCTCCACTTT. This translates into CASSLEGGNSPLHF.

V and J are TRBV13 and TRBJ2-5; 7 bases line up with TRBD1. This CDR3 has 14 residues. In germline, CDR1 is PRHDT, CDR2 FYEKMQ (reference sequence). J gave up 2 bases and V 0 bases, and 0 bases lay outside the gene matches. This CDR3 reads CASSLGDRQETQYF. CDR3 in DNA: TGTGCCAGCAGCTTAGGGGACAGGCAAGAGACCCAGTACTTC. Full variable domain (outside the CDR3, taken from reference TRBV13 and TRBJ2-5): AAGVIQSPRHLIKEKRETATLKCYPIPRHDTVYWYQQGPGQDPQFLISFYEKMQSDKGSIPDRFSAQQFSDYHSELNMSSLELGDSALYFCASSLGDRQETQYFGPGTRLLVL.

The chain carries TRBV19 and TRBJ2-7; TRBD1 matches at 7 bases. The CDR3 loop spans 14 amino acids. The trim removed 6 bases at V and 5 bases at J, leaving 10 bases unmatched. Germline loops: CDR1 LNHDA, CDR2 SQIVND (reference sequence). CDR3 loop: CASSLGDSVNEQYF. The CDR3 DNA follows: TGTGCCAGTAGCTTAGGGGACAGCGTTAACGAGCAGTACTTC.

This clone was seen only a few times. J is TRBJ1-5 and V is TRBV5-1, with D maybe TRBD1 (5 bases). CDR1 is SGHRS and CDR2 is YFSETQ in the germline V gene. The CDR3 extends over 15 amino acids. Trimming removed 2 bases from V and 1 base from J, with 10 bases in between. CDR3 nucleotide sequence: TGCGCCAGCAGCTTAGAGGCAGGGAGCAATCAGCCCCAGCATTTT. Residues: CASSLEAGSNQPQHF.

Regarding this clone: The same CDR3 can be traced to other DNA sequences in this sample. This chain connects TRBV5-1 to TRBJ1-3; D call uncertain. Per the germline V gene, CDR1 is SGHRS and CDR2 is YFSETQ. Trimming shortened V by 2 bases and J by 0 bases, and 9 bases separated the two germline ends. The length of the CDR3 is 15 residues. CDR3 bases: TGCGCCAGCAGCTTCGGAGGGAGCTCTGGAAACACCATATATTTT. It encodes CASSFGGSSGNTIYF.

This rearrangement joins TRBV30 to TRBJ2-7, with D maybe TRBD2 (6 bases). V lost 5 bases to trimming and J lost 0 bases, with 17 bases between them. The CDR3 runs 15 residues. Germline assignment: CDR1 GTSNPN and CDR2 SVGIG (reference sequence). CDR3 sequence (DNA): TGTGCCTGGGCCCTAACGTCGGGGGACTCCTACGAGCAGTACTTC. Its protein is CAWALTSGDSYEQYF.